This T cell receptor (beta chain) was recorded in a study of blood T cell repertoires in COVID-19. This CDR3 has 13 amino acids. The V gene's germline CDR1 is SEHNR and CDR2 FQNEAQ (reference sequence). Trimming shortened V by 6 bases and J by 4 bases, and 12 bases separated the two germline ends. As handled by the study authors: How many nucleated cells were present was estimated from reference gene primer amplification. Generated by immunoSEQ multiplex PCR, the TCRdb table keeps only in-frame clones and is missing some. V and J calls and clone size are as listed in that table; D and trimming were resolved from the DNA. The data contain over 300,000 clones, approximately 90% of them singletons. Two negative PCRs, clearance, or symptom resolution had been documented for recovered Cohort 3 donors.

This clonotype originated in a woman under 30 who had recovered from COVID-19. The V and J genes are TRBV7-9 and TRBJ2-5, with a weak D call TRBD2 (6 bases). The sequencing sample was made of PBMCs or T cells enriched from blood (not recorded which). The chain's CDR3 is CASRTGLIETQYF. The CDR3, as DNA: TGTGCCAGCAGGACCGGACTAATAGAGACCCAGTACTTC.